A selection of T cell receptor beta chains follows, all from one sample in a study of blood T cells in healthy people across ages. TCRdb reanalysed the 5' RACE reads using MiXCR and keeps one entry per CDR3 protein. This sample yields under 1,000,000 distinct CDR3 sequences, of which around 36% are seen a single time; 10% to 15% belongs to the top ten. The sequenced sample consisted of blood. The source is a man aged 18 to 35 in good health. CDR3s include the opening cysteine and the closing phenylalanine or tryptophan. Each record gives: D gene, V gene, J gene, clone size, CDR3 DNA, CDR3 protein. D genes are given only for firm matches. Not all rows give a size; the values are once, few, many and, for expanded clones, a class.

TRBD1	TRBV6-6	TRBJ1-2	few	TGTGCCAGCAGTTACTCGAGAACAGGGGAATCATACGGCTACACCTTC	CASSYSRTGESYGYTF
NA	TRBV15	TRBJ1-5	NA	TGTGCCACCAGCAGAGAAGGAGCCAATCAGCCCCAGCATTTT	CATSREGANQPQHF
NA	TRBV6-6	TRBJ1-6	NA	TGTGCCAGCAGCCCACCGGCCTCTCCACCCCTCCACTTT	CASSPPASPPLHF
NA	TRBV6-2/TRBV6-3	TRBJ2-1	NA	TGTGCCAGCACCATAGGGACATCGCGCGAGCAGTTCTTC	CASTIGTSREQFF
NA	TRBV20-1	TRBJ2-7	NA	TGCAGTGCTAGAGGGGGCTTGGGCTACGAGCAGTACTTC	CSARGGLGYEQYF
TRBD1	TRBV5-1	TRBJ1-1	many	TGCGCCAGCAGCGAGGGACAGGGGTCCGCTGAAGCTTTCTTT	CASSEGQGSAEAFF
TRBD2	TRBV20-1	TRBJ2-1	few	TGCAGCAGGACTAGCCAAACCCCAGTTCATGAGCAGTTCTTC	CSRTSQTPVHEQFF
NA	TRBV7-9	TRBJ2-7	many	TGTGCCAGCAGCTTAGTTTCCGGCAGGGTCTACGAGCAGTACTTC	CASSLVSGRVYEQYF
NA	TRBV5-6	TRBJ2-5	few	TGTGCCAGCAGCTATTCTGACCGGGTCTTGTACTTC	CASSYSDRVLYF
NA	TRBV20-1	TRBJ1-5	few	TGCAGTGCTAGAGAGGGGGGACTTTGGCAGCCCCAGCATTTT	CSAREGGLWQPQHF
NA	TRBV20-1	TRBJ1-4	few	TGCAGTGCTAGAGGCCAGGGGCGGGAAAAACTGTTTTTT	CSARGQGREKLFF
NA	TRBV4-1	TRBJ1-1	NA	TGCGCCGGCAGCCCCCAGCGGACGGCGAACACTGAAGCTTTCTTT	CAGSPQRTANTEAFF
TRBD2	TRBV28	TRBJ2-1	NA	TGTGCCAGCAGCCAGACTAGCGGGAGTAAAAATGAGCAGTTCTTC	CASSQTSGSKNEQFF
NA	TRBV4-2	TRBJ1-4	NA	TGTGCCAGCAGCCAAGATTTAGGAACTGGGGATGAAAAACTGTTTTTT	CASSQDLGTGDEKLFF
TRBD2	TRBV6-6	TRBJ2-3	few	TGTGCCAGCAGTTCGCAGCGGGGGGACACAGATACGCAGTATTTT	CASSSQRGDTDTQYF
NA	TRBV10-3	TRBJ1-2	many	TGTGCCATCAGTGAGCCAACAGACGGGATGGTCAACTATGGCTACACCTTC	CAISEPTDGMVNYGYTF
NA	TRBV6-5	TRBJ1-6	few	TGTGCCAGCAGTCCCCGCGAAAATTCACCCCTCCACTTT	CASSPRENSPLHF
TRBD2	TRBV20-1	TRBJ2-3	NA	TGCAGTGCTAGAGATCTAGCGGGGGGTTGGATTTCAGATACGCAGTATTTT	CSARDLAGGWISDTQYF
NA	TRBV4-3	TRBJ1-1	NA	TGCGCCAGCAGCCAAAAACGGTTCCGAGAAGCTTTCTTT	CASSQKRFREAFF
NA	TRBV20-1	TRBJ2-3	few	TGCAGTGGGACCCGAAGGACAGATACGCAGTATTTT	CSGTRRTDTQYF
NA	TRBV5-1	TRBJ1-4	NA	TGCGCCAGCAGCTCCCCAGGGGATTCGAATGAAAAACTGTTTTTT	CASSSPGDSNEKLFF
NA	TRBV9	TRBJ1-1	few	TGTGCCAGCAGCGTCGGTCCCGCCGGGGAGGCTTTCTTT	CASSVGPAGEAFF
TRBD2	TRBV28	TRBJ2-5	NA	TGTGCCAGCAGTTTTCTAGCGGGGGAGACCCAGTACTTC	CASSFLAGETQYF
NA	TRBV27	TRBJ2-3	few	TGTGCCAGCAGTTTATCGCGGGACAGCGTAAATACAGATACGCAGTATTTT	CASSLSRDSVNTDTQYF
NA	TRBV6-2/TRBV6-3	TRBJ2-3	NA	TGTGCCAGCAGTTATAGAATCGCTAGCACAGATACGCAGTATTTT	CASSYRIASTDTQYF
NA	TRBV20-1	TRBJ2-3	few	TGCAGTGCTCCGGGGGCAGGGAGTACGCAGTATTTT	CSAPGAGSTQYF
NA	TRBV18	TRBJ2-5	NA	TGTGCCAGCTCACCACCTTCAAGAGAGACCCAGTACTTC	CASSPPSRETQYF
TRBD1	TRBV5-5	TRBJ2-7	NA	TGTGCCAGCAGCTTGGGCCAGACAGGGTGGTACGAGCAGTACTTC	CASSLGQTGWYEQYF
NA	TRBV27	TRBJ2-3	NA	TGTGCCGGCAGTTTATGGGGGGGCTCTAGTGCAGATACGCAGTATTTT	CAGSLWGGSSADTQYF
NA	TRBV7-3	TRBJ2-1	few	TGTGCCAGCAGCTTAAATGCCAACAATGAGCAGTTCTTC	CASSLNANNEQFF
TRBD1	TRBV6-2/TRBV6-3	TRBJ1-1	few	TGTGCCAGCAGACAGGGACAGTTGAACACTGAAGCTTTCTTT	CASRQGQLNTEAFF
NA	TRBV10-1	TRBJ2-4	NA	TGCGCCAGCAGTCCCCTGGGTGCGAGCGAGCAATACTTC	CASSPLGASEQYF
NA	TRBV5-5	TRBJ2-7	few	TGTGCCAGCAGCTTCGGTGGGTCGCGCCTATCCTACGAGCAGTACTTC	CASSFGGSRLSYEQYF
NA	TRBV29-1	TRBJ2-2	few	TGCAGCGTGCAGAGATCCACCGGGGAGCTGTTTTTT	CSVQRSTGELFF
NA	TRBV5-1	TRBJ1-1	few	TGCGCCAGCAGCTTGGGGCACGGGGAGAACACTGAAGCTTTCTTT	CASSLGHGENTEAFF
NA	TRBV20-1	TRBJ2-7	many	TGCAGTGCTAGAGATAGGGGGAACTACGAGCAGTACTTC	CSARDRGNYEQYF
NA	TRBV29-1	TRBJ2-6	once	TGCAGCGCCATCTTCGGCAGTTTAACCTCTGGGGCCAACGTCCTGACTTTC	CSAIFGSLTSGANVLTF
TRBD1	TRBV7-2	TRBJ1-2	NA	TGTGCCAGCAGCCCCTCCGGAGGGGGCGGCTACACCTTC	CASSPSGGGGYTF
TRBD1	TRBV5-6	TRBJ1-1	NA	TGTGCCAGCAGCTGGACAGGGGAGGGGAACACTGAAGCTTTCTTT	CASSWTGEGNTEAFF
NA	TRBV29-1	TRBJ2-2	few	TGCAGCGTAGCCGGGACTCCCACCGGGGAGCTGTTTTTT	CSVAGTPTGELFF
NA	TRBV4-3	TRBJ2-1	few	TGCGCCAGCAGCCAAGATTCCAGCGGAAACTACAATGAGCAGTTCTTC	CASSQDSSGNYNEQFF
NA	TRBV11-1	TRBJ2-3	many	TGTGCCAGCAGCTTAGATGGGTCCTTGGATACGCAGTATTTT	CASSLDGSLDTQYF
NA	TRBV6-4	TRBJ2-3	few	TGTGCCAGCAGTGACGGGAGGAGGGGGAACACAGATACGCAGTATTTT	CASSDGRRGNTDTQYF
TRBD2	TRBV2	TRBJ2-1	NA	TGTGCCAGTCGAAGTAGCGGGGGGGCCGTGAATGAGCAGTTCTTC	CASRSSGGAVNEQFF
TRBD1	TRBV20-1	TRBJ1-1	NA	TGCAGTGCTGCAGCCGGGACAGCTGGGAACACTGAAGCTTTCTTT	CSAAAGTAGNTEAFF
TRBD2	TRBV7-8	TRBJ2-1	few	TGTGCCAGCAGCTTAGCGGCTAGCGGGGGGTTGTATGAGCAGTTCTTC	CASSLAASGGLYEQFF
NA	TRBV4-3	TRBJ2-1	few	TGCGCCAGCAGCCAAGATTTAGCGTTGCTGGAGACCCAGTTCTTC	CASSQDLALLETQFF